The entry that follows covers one T cell receptor (beta chain) sequence. The data are from a study of CD8 T cells in ankylosing spondylitis. Construction of TCR beta libraries was performed using quantitative 5'-RACE with molecular barcodes. TCRdb re-called the 5' RACE reads with MiXCR, one entry per CDR3 protein. The data contain around 130,000 distinct CDR3 sequences, around 13% of them seen just once; the ten biggest clones take up 2.5% to 3%. CDR1 is MNHEY, CDR2 SMNVEV, per germline (reference sequence). The CDR3 runs 14 residues. V shed 1 base and J shed 6 bases, with 10 bases lying between them.

The chain links TRBV27 to TRBJ2-1; D remains unclear. The sequencing input was blood, either unsorted or a sorted T cell fraction (not recorded which). The TCR was taken from a female donor with ankylosing spondylitis or in good health (not recorded which). The DNA for the CDR3 is TGTGCCAGCAGTTTATGGCTAGTACCCAATGAGCAGTTCTTC. Translating gives CASSLWLVPNEQFF.